The present TCR beta chain was sequenced within a study of cytomegalovirus exposure and HLA in healthy donors. This CDR3 contains 12 residues. Germline values: CDR1 SGHRS, CDR2 YFSETQ. The J segment lost 4 bases and the V segment lost 5 bases, leaving 3 bases of the junction unmatched. Assay: immunoSEQ multiplex PCR; the TCRdb copy retains only in-frame clones and omits some. The repertoire includes 150,000 to 200,000 clones, approximately 86% of them detected once, and 2% to 2.5% sits in the top ten. Source material: PBMCs. This sequence originates from a woman between 18 and 29 years old in good health and CMV-seronegative. The rearrangement joins TRBV5-1 to TRBJ2-7, with 7 positions matching TRBD1. The CDR3 here is CASSPDRYEQYF. DNA of the CDR3: TGCGCCAGCAGTCCGGACAGGTACGAGCAGTACTTC.